This T cell receptor beta chain was captured by sequencing in a study of patients and donors after allogeneic stem cell transplantation. The germline V gene encodes CDR1 MGHRA and CDR2 YSYEKL. The ends lost 1 base at V and 4 bases at J; junction bases unmatched: 7. The CDR3 is 16 amino acids. Using its own MiXCR run on the RT-PCR reads, TCRdb lists one record per CDR3 protein. The table has hundreds of thousands of distinct CDR3 sequences, 16% seen once. This clonotype was observed at least ten times. The chain employs TRBV4-1 and TRBJ2-1, with 7 bases that match TRBD2. Sequencing was carried out using blood, either unsorted or a sorted T cell fraction (not recorded which). The sequence came from a human donor who was either an allogeneic HSCT recipient or a stem cell or donor lymphocyte infusion donor (not recorded which). It is not recorded whose cells these are; they may come from a transplant donor. CDR3 loop: CASSQVPGGRYNEQFF. The CDR3 nucleotides are TGCGCCAGCAGCCAAGTCCCGGGAGGAAGATACAATGAGCAGTTCTTC.